The 3 T cell receptor beta chains below come from one sample, sequenced in a study of shared clonotypes between healthy human individuals. TCRdb's table, derived via immunoSEQ multiplex PCR, lists solely in-frame clones and lacks some. Here the sample spans about 380,000 clones, 90% to 98% being singletons. The sample comprised memory CD8+ T cells sorted from blood. Sample subset: CD45RO+ cells pooled with CCR7-negative TemRA cells. These receptors originate from a man in his thirties or forties in good health.

CDR3 in amino acids: CASSLFVRDEQYF. CDR3 sequence (DNA): TGCGCCAGCAGCTTGTTTGTGAGGGACGAGCAGTACTTC. The gene calls are TRBV5-1 and TRBJ2-7, with TRBD2 as a possible D gene (5 bases). Trimming took 1 base from V and 5 from J, leaving 10 bases between them. The CDR3 has 13 residues. The V gene's germline CDR1 is SGHRS and CDR2 YFSETQ.

J is TRBJ2-7 and V is TRBV2, with 15 bases matching TRBD2. Germline-derived CDR1 and CDR2 are SNHLY and FYNNEI. Trimming took 0 bases from V and 9 from J; bases not matched to a gene: 0. CDR3 length equals 14 residues. The CDR3 coding sequence is TGTGCCAGCAGTGAAGCGGGACTAGCGGGAGGGCAGTACTTC. It is translated as CASSEAGLAGGQYF.

The V gene is TRBV27, the J gene TRBJ1-2; D possibly corresponds to TRBD1 (5 bases). Germline CDR1 and CDR2: MNHEY and SMNVEV (reference sequence). V lost 3 bases and J lost 7, with 15 bases in between. The CDR3 is made up of 14 amino acids. The CDR3 DNA is TGTGCCAGCAGTTTTTCCGGGACGGTTTTTGGCTACACCTTC. Its translation: CASSFSGTVFGYTF.